The 2 T cell receptor beta chains given below trace back to one sample, sequenced in a study of beta chain features in type 1 diabetes. TCRB transcripts that were expressed got sequenced, as all of the isolated RNA had been reverse transcribed. Some clones are missing from TCRdb's copy, which holds only in-frame ones; the method was immunoSEQ multiplex PCR. The table has 150,000 to 190,000 clones, 7.5% to 10% seen once. Sequenced: central memory CD4+ T cells from blood. These receptors all come from a young man in good health.

This clone was recorded many times. The same CDR3 arises from other DNA sequences in this sample as well. V gene TRBV5-1 combines with J gene TRBJ2-5; D ambiguous. CDR1 and CDR2 from the germline V gene are SGHRS and YFSETQ. The V end lost 0 bases, the J end lost 3 bases, and 12 bases lay between the germline ends. This CDR3 has 15 residues. CDR3 amino acids: CASSLAGSREETQYF. The DNA of the CDR3 is TGCGCCAGCAGCTTGGCAGGAAGTAGAGAAGAGACCCAGTACTTC.

The rearrangement joins TRBV18 to TRBJ1-5, with a weak D call TRBD1 (5 bases). Germline V gene data show CDR1 as KGHSH and CDR2 as LQKENI. This CDR3 has 16 residues. Trimming cost V 2 bases and J 1 base, with 12 bases left between them. CDR3: CASSPSVPGSNQPQHF. CDR3 bases: TGTGCCAGCTCACCATCCGTCCCAGGGAGCAATCAGCCCCAGCATTTT.